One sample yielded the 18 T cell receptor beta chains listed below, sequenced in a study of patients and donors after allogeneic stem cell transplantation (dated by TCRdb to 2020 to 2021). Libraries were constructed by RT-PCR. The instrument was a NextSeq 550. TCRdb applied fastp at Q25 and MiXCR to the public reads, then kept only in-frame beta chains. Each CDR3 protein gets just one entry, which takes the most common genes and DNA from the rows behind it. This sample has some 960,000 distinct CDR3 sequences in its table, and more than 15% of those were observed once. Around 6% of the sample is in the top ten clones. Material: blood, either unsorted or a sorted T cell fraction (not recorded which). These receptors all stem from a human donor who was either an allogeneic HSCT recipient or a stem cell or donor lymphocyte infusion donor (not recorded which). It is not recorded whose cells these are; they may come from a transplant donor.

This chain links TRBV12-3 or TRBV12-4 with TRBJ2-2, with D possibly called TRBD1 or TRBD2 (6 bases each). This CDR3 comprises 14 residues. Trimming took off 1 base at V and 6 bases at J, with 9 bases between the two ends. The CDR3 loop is CASSLDREAGELFF. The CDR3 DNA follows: TGTGCCAGCAGTTTAGACAGGGAGGCCGGGGAGCTGTTTTTT.

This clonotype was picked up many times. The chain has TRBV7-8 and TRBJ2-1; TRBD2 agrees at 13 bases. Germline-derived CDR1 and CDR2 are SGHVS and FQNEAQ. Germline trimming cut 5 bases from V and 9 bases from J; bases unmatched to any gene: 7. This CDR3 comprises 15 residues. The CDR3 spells CASSPLAGGPVEQFF. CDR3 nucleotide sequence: TGTGCCAGCAGCCCACTAGCGGGAGGGCCCGTTGAGCAGTTCTTC.

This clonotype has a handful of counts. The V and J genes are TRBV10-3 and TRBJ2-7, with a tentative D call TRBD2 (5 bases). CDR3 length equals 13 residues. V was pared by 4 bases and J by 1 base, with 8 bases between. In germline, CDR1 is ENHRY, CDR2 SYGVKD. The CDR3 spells CAISARGSYEQYF. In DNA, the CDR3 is TGTGCCATCAGTGCCCGAGGGTCCTACGAGCAGTACTTC.

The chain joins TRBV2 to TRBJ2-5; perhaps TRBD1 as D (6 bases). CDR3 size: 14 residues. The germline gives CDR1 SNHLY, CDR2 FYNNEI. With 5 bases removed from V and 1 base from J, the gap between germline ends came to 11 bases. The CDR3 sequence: CASSRDRFQETQYF. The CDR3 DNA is TGTGCCAGCAGTCGAGACAGGTTCCAAGAGACCCAGTACTTC.

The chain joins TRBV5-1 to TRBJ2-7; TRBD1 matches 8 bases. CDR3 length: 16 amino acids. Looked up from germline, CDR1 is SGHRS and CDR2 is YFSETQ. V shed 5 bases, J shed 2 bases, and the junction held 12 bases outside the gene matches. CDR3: CASRAGGGMKPYEQYF. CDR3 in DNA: TGCGCCAGCAGGGCAGGGGGCGGCATGAAACCCTACGAGCAGTACTTC.

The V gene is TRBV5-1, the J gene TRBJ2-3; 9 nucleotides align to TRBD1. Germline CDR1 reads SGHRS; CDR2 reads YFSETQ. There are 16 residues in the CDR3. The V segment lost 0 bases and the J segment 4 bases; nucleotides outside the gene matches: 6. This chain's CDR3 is CASSLAWTGDADTQYF. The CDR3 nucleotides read TGCGCCAGCAGCTTGGCGTGGACAGGGGATGCAGATACGCAGTATTTT.

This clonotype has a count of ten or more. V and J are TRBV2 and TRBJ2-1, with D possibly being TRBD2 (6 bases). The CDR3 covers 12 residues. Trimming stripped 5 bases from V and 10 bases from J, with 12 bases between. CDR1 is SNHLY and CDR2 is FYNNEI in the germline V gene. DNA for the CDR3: TGTGCCAGCAGTTCCGGGGCGGGAGAGCAGTTCTTC. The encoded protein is CASSSGAGEQFF.

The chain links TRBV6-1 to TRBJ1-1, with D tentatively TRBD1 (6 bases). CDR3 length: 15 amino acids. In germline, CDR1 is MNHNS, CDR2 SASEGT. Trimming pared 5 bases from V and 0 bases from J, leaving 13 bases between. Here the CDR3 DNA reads TGTGCCAGCAGTAGAAATGGACAGTTGAACACTGAAGCTTTCTTT. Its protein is CASSRNGQLNTEAFF.

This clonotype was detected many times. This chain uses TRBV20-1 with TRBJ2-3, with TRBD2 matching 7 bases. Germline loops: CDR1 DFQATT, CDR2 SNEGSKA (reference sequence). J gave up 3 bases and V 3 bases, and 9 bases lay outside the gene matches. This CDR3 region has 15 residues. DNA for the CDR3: TGCAGTGCTAGGGGTGGGGGGGATTCGACAGATACGCAGTATTTT. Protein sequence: CSARGGGDSTDTQYF.

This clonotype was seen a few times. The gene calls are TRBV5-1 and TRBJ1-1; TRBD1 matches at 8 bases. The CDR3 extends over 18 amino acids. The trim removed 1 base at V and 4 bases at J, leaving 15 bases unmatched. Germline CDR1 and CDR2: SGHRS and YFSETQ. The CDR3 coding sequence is TGCGCCAGCAGCTTGTCACCGGACAGGGCTCGTGACTCCACTGAAGCTTTCTTT. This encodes CASSLSPDRARDSTEAFF.

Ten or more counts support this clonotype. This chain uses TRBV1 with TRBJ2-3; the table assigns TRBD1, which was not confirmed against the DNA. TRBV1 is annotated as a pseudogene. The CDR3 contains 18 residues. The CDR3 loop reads CTSSQVCHRGLQTDTQYF. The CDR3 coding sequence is TGCACCAGCAGCCAAGTTTGTCACCGGGGCCTACAGACAGATACGCAGTATTTT.

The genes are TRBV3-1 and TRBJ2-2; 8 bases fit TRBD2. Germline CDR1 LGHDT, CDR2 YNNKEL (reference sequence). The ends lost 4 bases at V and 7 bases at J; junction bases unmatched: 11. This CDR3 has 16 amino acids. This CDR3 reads CASSPPRLARVGELFF. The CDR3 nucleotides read TGTGCCAGCAGCCCTCCCAGACTAGCGAGGGTCGGGGAGCTGTTTTTT. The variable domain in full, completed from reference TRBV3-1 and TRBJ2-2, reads DTAVSQTPKYLVTQMGNDKSIKCEQNLGHDTMYWYKQDSKKFLKIMFSYNNKELIINETVPNRFSPKSPDKAHLNLHINSLELGDSAVYFCASSPPRLARVGELFFGEGSRLTVL.

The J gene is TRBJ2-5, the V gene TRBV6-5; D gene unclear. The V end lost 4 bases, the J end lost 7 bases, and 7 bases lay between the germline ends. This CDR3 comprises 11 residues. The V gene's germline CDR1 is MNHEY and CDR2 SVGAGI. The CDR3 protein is CASSFYGTQYF. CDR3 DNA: TGTGCCAGCAGTTTTTACGGGACCCAGTACTTC.

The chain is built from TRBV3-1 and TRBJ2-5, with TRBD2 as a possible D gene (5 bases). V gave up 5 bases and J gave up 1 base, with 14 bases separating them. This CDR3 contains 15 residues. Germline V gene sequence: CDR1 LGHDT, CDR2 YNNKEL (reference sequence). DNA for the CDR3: TGTGCCAGCAGCTTAGGCGGGCCAGGCCAAGAGACCCAGTACTTC. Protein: CASSLGGPGQETQYF.

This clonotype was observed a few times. The CDR3 region has the DNA TGCGCCAGCAGCCAAGGCAATACAGGAGTTAATGGCTACACCTTC. Translated, it gives CASSQGNTGVNGYTF. V usage is TRBV4-1 and J usage is TRBJ1-2, with a weak D call TRBD1 (5 bases). Between the trimmed V and J ends, which lost 1 base and 6 bases, there was a span of 15 bases. Germline values: CDR1 MGHRA, CDR2 YSYEKL. CDR3 size: 15 residues.

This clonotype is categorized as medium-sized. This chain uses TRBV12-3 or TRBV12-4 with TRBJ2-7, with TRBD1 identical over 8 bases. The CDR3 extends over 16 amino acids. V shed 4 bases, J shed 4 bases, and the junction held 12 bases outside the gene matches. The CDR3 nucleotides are TGTGCCAGCAGTTCGACCTCCGGGACAGGTACATACGAGCAGTACTTC. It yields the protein CASSSTSGTGTYEQYF.

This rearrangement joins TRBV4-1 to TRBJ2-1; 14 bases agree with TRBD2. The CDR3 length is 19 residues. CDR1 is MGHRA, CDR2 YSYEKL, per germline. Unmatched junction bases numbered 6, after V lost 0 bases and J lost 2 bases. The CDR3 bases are TGCGCCAGCAGCCAAGATGAGGGACTAGCGGGAGTCACCTACAATGAGCAGTTCTTC. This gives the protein CASSQDEGLAGVTYNEQFF.

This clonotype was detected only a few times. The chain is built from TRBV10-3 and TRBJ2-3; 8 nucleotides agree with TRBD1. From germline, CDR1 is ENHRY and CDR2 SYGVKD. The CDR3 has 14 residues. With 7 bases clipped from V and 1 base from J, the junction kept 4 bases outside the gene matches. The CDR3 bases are TGTGCCATCACGACAGGGGAAGGCACAGATACGCAGTATTTT. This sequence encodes CAITTGEGTDTQYF.